Shown below are 7 T cell receptor beta chains from a single sample sequenced in a study of blood T cell repertoires in COVID-19. Measured with immunoSEQ multiplex PCR; TCRdb has only the in-frame clones, and not every one. Of under 75,000 clones listed, 60% to 80% are singletons. Input material: peripheral blood. These receptors all come from an older woman with acute or convalescent COVID-19.

This clone was counted a single time. This chain joins TRBV27 and TRBJ1-5; D is undetermined. In germline, CDR1 is MNHEY, CDR2 SMNVEV (reference sequence). Trimming took off 2 bases at V and 1 base at J, with 9 bases between the two ends. The CDR3 loop spans 15 amino acids. The CDR3 here is CASSLRGRSNQPQHF. The CDR3 bases are TGTGCCAGCAGTTTACGAGGCCGAAGCAATCAGCCCCAGCATTTT.

This sequence joins TRBV7-3 and TRBJ2-7; no firm D call. This CDR3 comprises 13 residues. V was clipped by 5 bases and J by 3 bases, with 11 bases between them. CDR1 is SGHTA and CDR2 is FQGTGA in the germline V gene. CDR3 in amino acids: CASSLILGYEQYF. The DNA for the CDR3 is TGTGCCAGCAGCCTTATTCTCGGCTACGAGCAGTACTTC.

The chain carries TRBV7-9 and TRBJ1-2, with D unresolved. This CDR3 is built from 11 residues. Deletions cut 5 bases from V and 9 bases from J, with 10 bases between. CDR1 is SEHNR and CDR2 is FQNEAQ in the germline V gene (reference sequence). The CDR3 DNA reads TGTGCCAGCAGCCCATCGGGGAGCTACACCTTC. Translation gives CASSPSGSYTF.

This chain uses TRBV19 with TRBJ1-6; D is unresolved. The germline V and J ends were trimmed by 7 bases and 6 bases, with 10 bases remaining between them. Germline V lookup: CDR1 LNHDA, CDR2 SQIVND (reference sequence). CDR3 length: 13 residues. The CDR3 DNA reads as TGTGCCAGTACCTCAGAATTTAATTCACCCCTCCACTTT. This encodes CASTSEFNSPLHF.

V is TRBV5-1 and J is TRBJ1-2; TRBD1 aligns across 9 bases. Per the germline V gene, CDR1 is SGHRS and CDR2 is YFSETQ. The CDR3 is 15 amino acids. With 2 bases clipped from V and 5 bases from J, the junction kept 7 bases outside the gene matches. The CDR3 sequence: CASSFGQGLGYGYTF. CDR3 nucleotide sequence: TGCGCCAGCAGCTTCGGACAGGGGCTTGGTTATGGCTACACCTTC.

The rearrangement links TRBV7-9 to TRBJ2-3, with D perhaps matching TRBD1 (6 bases). V was clipped by 4 bases and J by 2 bases, with 13 bases between them. Germline-derived CDR1 and CDR2 are SEHNR and FQNEAQ (reference sequence). This CDR3 has 15 residues. Here the CDR3 reads CASSSLQGPTDTQYF. DNA of the CDR3: TGTGCCAGCAGCTCCCTACAGGGACCCACAGATACGCAGTATTTT.

The V gene is TRBV4-1, the J gene TRBJ1-2, with D possibly matching TRBD1 (5 bases). V dropped 7 bases and J dropped 4 bases, with 13 bases sitting between them. Looked up from germline, CDR1 is MGHRA and CDR2 is YSYEKL. The CDR3 totals 13 residues. CDR3 residues: CASTAGGTYGYTF. DNA of the CDR3: TGCGCCAGCACCGCGGGGGGTACCTATGGCTACACCTTC.